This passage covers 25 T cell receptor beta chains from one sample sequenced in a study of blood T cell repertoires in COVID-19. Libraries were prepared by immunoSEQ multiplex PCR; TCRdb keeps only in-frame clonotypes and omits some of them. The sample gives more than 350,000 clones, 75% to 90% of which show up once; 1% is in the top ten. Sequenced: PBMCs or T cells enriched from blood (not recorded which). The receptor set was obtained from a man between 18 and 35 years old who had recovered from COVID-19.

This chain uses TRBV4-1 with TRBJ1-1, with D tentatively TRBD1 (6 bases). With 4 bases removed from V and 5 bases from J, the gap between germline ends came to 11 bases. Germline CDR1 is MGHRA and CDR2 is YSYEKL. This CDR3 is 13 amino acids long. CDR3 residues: CASSLTGLTEAFF. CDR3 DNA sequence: TGCGCCAGCAGCCTTACAGGGTTGACTGAAGCTTTCTTT.

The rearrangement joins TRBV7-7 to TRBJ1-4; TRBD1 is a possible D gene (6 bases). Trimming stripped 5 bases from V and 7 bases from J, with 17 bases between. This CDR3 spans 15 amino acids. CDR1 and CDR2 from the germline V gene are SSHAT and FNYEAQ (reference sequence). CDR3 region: CASSPAGELGEKLFF. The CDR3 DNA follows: TGTGCCAGCAGCCCAGCAGGGGAGTTGGGTGAAAAACTGTTTTTT.

The CDR3 reads CASSSLGSTGELFF. The CDR3 bases are TGTGCCAGCAGCTCACTCGGGAGCACCGGGGAGCTGTTTTTT. J is TRBJ2-2 and V is TRBV7-2; weak D call: TRBD2 (6 bases). Trimming stripped 4 bases from V and 4 bases from J, with 10 bases between. The CDR3 totals 14 residues. Germline CDR1 is SGHTA and CDR2 is FQGNSA.

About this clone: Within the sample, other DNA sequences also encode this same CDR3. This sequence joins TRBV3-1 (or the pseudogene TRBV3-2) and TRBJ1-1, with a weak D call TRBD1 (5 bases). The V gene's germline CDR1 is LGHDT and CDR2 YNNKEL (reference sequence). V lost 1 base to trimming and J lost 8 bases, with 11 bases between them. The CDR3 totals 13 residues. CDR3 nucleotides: TGTGCCAGCAGCCAAGTACAGGCGACCGAAGCTTTCTTT. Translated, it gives CASSQVQATEAFF.

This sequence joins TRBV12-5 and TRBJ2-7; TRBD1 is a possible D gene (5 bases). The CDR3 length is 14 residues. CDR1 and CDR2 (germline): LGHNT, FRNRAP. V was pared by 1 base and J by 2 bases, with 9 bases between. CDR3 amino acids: CASGLGTGTYEQYF. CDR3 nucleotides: TGTGCTAGTGGTTTGGGCACAGGCACCTACGAGCAGTACTTC.

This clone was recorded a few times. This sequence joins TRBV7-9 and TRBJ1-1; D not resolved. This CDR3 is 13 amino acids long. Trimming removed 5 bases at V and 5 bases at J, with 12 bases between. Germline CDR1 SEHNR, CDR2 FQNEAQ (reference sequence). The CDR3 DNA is TGTGCCAGCAGCCCACGGACTGTAACTGAAGCTTTCTTT. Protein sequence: CASSPRTVTEAFF.

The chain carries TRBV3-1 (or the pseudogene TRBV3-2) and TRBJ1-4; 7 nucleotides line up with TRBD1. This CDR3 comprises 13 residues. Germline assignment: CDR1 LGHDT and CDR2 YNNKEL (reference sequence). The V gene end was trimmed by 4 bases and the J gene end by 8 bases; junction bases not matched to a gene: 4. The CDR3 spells CASSRQGGEKLFF. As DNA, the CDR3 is TGTGCCAGCAGCCGACAGGGCGGGGAAAAACTGTTTTTT.

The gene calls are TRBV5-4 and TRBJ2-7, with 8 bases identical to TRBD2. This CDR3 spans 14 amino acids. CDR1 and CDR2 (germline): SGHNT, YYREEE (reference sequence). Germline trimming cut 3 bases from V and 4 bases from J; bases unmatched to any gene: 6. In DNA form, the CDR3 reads TGTGCCAGCAGCTCAGGACTAGCCAATTACGAGCAGTACTTC. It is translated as CASSSGLANYEQYF.

The CDR3 here is CASSFEPPDTQYF. CDR3 in DNA: TGTGCCAGCAGCTTCGAGCCCCCAGATACGCAGTATTTT. The chain employs TRBV7-6 and TRBJ2-3; D remains unclear. Deletions cut 3 bases from V and 4 bases from J, with 8 bases between. This CDR3 is 13 amino acids long. The germline CDR1 and CDR2 sequences are SGHVS and FNYEAQ.

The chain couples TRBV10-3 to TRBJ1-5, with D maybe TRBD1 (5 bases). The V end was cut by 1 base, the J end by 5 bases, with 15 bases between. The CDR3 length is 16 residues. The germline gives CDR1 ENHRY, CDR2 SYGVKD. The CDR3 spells CAISELGRGYDQPQHF. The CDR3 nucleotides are TGTGCCATCAGTGAGTTGGGAAGGGGATATGATCAGCCCCAGCATTTT.

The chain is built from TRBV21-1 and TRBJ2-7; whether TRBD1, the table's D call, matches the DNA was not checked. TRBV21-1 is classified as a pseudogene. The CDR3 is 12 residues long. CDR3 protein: CASSVYSYEQYF. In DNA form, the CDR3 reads TGTGCCAGCAGCGTATACAGCTACGAGCAGTACTTC.

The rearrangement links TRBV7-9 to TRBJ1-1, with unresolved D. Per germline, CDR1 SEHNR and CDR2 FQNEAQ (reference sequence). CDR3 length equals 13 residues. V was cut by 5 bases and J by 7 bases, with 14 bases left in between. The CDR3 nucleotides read TGTGCCAGCAGCCCCTCATACAGTTTTGAAGCTTTCTTT. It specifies CASSPSYSFEAFF.

The CDR3 here is CASSVPGQGAYRVSPLHF. DNA for the CDR3: TGTGCCAGCTCGGTCCCGGGACAGGGGGCATATCGGGTTTCACCCCTCCACTTT. The rearrangement joins TRBV21-1 to TRBJ1-6; the table's TRBD1 call for D was not verified on the DNA. TRBV21-1 is a known pseudogene. The CDR3 runs 18 residues.

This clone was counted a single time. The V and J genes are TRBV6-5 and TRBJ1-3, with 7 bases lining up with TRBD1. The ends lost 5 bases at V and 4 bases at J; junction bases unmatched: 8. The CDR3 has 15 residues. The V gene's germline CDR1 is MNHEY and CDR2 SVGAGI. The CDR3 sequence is CASSLHRGSGNTIYF. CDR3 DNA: TGTGCCAGCAGTCTCCACAGGGGCTCCGGAAACACCATATATTTT.

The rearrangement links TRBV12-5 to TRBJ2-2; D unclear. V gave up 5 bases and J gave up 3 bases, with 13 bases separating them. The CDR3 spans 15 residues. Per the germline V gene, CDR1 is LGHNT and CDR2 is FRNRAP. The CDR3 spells CASGTIFRDTGELFF. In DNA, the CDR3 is TGTGCTAGTGGTACGATTTTTCGGGACACCGGGGAGCTGTTTTTT.

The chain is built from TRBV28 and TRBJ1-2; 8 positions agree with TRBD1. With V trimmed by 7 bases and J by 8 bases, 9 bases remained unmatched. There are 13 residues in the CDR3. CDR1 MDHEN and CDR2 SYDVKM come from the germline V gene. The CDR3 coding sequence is TGTGCCAGCAACTTACAGGGGGTTGAGGGCTACACCTTC. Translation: CASNLQGVEGYTF.

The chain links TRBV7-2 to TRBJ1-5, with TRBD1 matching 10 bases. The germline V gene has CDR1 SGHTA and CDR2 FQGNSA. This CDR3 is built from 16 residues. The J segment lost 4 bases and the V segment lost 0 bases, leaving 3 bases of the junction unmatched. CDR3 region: CASSLAGQGVNQPQHF. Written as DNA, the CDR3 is TGTGCCAGCAGCTTAGCCGGACAGGGGGTGAATCAGCCCCAGCATTTT. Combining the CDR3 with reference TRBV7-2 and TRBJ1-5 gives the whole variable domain GAGVSQSPSNKVTEKGKDVELRCDPISGHTALYWYRQSLGQGLEFLIYFQGNSAPDKSGLPSDRFSAERTGGSVSTLTIQRTQQEDSAVYLCASSLAGQGVNQPQHFGDGTRLSIL.

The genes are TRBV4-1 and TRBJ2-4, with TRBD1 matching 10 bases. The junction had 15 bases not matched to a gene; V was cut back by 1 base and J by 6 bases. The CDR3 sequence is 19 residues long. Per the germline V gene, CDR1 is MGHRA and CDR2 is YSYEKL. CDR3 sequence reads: CASSQASGGQGGLGNIQYF. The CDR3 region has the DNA TGCGCCAGCAGCCAAGCCAGCGGCGGACAGGGGGGTTTAGGAAACATTCAGTACTTC.

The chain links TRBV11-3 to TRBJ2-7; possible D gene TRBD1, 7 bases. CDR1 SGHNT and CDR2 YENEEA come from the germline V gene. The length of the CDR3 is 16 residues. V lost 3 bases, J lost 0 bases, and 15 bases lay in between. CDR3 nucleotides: TGTGCCAGCAGCTTCCGCAGGGGGAGGAGCTCCTACGAGCAGTACTTC. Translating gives CASSFRRGRSSYEQYF.

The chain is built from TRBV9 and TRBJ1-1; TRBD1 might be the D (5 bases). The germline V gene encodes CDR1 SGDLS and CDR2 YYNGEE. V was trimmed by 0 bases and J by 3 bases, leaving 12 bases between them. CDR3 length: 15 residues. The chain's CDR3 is CASSVGPTRDTEAFF. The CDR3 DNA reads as TGTGCCAGCAGCGTAGGTCCCACCAGGGACACTGAAGCTTTCTTT.

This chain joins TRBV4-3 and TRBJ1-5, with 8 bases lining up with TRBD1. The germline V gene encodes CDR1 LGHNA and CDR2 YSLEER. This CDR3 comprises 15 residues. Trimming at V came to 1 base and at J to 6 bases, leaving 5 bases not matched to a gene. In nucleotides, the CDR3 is TGCGCCAGCAGCCAAGTAATAGACAGGGGTCAGCCCCAGCATTTT. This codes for CASSQVIDRGQPQHF.

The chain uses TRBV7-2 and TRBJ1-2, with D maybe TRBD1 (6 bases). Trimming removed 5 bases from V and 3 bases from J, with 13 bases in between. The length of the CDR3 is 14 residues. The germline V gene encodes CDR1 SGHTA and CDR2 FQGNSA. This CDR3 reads CASSLHRADYGYTF. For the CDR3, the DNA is TGTGCCAGCAGCCTGCACAGGGCGGACTATGGCTACACCTTC.

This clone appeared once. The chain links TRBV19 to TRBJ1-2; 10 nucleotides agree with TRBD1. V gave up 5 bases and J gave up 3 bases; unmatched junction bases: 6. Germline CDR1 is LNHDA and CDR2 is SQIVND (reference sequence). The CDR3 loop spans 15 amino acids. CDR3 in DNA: TGTGCCAGTAGTTCTTGGACAGGGGGACACTATGGCTACACCTTC. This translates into CASSSWTGGHYGYTF.

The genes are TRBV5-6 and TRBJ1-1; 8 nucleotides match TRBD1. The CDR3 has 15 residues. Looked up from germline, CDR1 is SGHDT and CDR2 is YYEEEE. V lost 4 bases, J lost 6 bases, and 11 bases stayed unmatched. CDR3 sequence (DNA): TGTGCCAGCAGCGTGGACAGGGCAGCGTACTCTGAAGCTTTCTTT. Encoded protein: CASSVDRAAYSEAFF.

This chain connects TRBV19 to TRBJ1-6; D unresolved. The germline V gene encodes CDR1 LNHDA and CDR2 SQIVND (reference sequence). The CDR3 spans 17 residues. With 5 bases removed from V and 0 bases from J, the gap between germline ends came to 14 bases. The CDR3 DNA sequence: TGTGCCAGTAGTCTAACCTTGCTGAGCTCCTATAATTCACCCCTCCACTTT. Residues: CASSLTLLSSYNSPLHF.